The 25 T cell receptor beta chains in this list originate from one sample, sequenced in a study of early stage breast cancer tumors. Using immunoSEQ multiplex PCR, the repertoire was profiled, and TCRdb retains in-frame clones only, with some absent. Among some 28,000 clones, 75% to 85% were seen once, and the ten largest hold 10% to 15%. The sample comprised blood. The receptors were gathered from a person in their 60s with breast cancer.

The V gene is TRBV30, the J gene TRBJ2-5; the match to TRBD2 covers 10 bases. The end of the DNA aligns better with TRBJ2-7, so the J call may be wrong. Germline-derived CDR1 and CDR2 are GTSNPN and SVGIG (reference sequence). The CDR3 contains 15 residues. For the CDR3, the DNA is TGTGCCTGGAGTGCCCCGGGACTAGCGACCTACGAGCAGTACTTC. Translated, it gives CAWSAPGLATYEQYF.

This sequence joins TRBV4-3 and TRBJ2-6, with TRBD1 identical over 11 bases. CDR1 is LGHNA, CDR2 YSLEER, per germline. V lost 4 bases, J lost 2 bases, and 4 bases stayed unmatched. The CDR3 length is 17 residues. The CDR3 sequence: CASSPSGQGAGANVLTF. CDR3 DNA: TGCGCCAGCAGCCCATCGGGACAGGGGGCTGGGGCCAACGTCCTGACTTTC.

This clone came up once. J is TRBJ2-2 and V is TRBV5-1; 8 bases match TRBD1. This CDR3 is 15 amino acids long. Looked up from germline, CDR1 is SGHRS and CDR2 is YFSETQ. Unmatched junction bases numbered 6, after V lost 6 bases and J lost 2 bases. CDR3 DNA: TGCGCCAGCAACTTTCAGGGGGCTAACACCGGGGAGCTGTTTTTT. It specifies CASNFQGANTGELFF. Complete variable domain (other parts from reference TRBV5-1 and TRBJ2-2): KAGVTQTPRYLIKTRGQQVTLSCSPISGHRSVSWYQQTPGQGLQFLFEYFSETQRNKGNFPGRFSGRQFSNSRSEMNVSTLELGDSALYLCASNFQGANTGELFFGEGSRLTVL.

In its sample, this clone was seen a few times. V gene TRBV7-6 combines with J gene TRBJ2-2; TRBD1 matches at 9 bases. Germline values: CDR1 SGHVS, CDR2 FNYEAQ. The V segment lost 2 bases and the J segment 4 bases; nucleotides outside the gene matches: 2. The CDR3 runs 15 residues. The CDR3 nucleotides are TGTGCCAGCAGCTTATCGACAGGGGGCACCGGGGAGCTGTTTTTT. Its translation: CASSLSTGGTGELFF.

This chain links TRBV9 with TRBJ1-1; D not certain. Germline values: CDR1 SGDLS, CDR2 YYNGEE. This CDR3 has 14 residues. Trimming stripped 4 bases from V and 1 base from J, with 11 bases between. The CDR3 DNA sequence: TGTGCCAGCAGCTATCGAGAGAGGAACACTGAAGCTTTCTTT. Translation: CASSYRERNTEAFF.

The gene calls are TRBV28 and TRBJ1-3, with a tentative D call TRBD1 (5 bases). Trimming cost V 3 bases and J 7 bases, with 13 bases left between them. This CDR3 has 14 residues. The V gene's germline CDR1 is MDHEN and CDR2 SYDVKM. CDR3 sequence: CASSLPGTYNTIYF. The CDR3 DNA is TGTGCCAGCAGTTTGCCCGGGACTTACAACACCATATATTTT.

The CDR3 spells CASSLQHQGVRVYGYTF. CDR3 coding DNA: TGTGCCAGCAGCCTACAACATCAGGGGGTCCGGGTCTATGGCTACACCTTC. The chain employs TRBV7-2 and TRBJ1-2, with TRBD1 identical over 7 bases. The CDR3 sequence is 17 residues long. Trimming at V came to 5 bases and at J to 4 bases, leaving 16 bases not matched to a gene. The germline gives CDR1 SGHTA, CDR2 FQGNSA.

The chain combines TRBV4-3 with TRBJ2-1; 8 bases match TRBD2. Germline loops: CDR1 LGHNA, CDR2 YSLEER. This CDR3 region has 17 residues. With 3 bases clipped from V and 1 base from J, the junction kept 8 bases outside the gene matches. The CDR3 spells CASSQAISGISYNEQFF. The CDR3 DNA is TGCGCCAGCAGCCAGGCGATTAGCGGGATTTCCTACAATGAGCAGTTCTTC.

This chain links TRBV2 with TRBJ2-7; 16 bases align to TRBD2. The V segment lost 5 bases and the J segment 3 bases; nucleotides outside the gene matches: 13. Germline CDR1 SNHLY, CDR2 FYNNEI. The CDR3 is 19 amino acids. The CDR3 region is CASSKLSPGLAGGFYEQYF. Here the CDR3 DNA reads TGTGCCAGCAGTAAACTGAGTCCGGGACTAGCGGGAGGGTTCTACGAGCAGTACTTC.

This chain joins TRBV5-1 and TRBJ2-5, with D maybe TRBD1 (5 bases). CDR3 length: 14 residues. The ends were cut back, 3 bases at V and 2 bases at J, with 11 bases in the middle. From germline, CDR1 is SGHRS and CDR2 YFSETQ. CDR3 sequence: CASSSRTLQETQYF. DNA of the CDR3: TGCGCCAGCAGCTCCCGGACATTACAAGAGACCCAGTACTTC. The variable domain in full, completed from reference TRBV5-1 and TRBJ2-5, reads KAGVTQTPRYLIKTRGQQVTLSCSPISGHRSVSWYQQTPGQGLQFLFEYFSETQRNKGNFPGRFSGRQFSNSRSEMNVSTLELGDSALYLCASSSRTLQETQYFGPGTRLLVL.

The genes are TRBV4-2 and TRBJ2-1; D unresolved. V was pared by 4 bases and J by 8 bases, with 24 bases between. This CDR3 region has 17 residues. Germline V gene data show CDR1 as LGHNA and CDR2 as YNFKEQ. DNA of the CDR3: TGTGCCAGCAGCCCTAAGATGGGTGGTCCGAGAGGCGATGAGCAGTTCTTC. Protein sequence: CASSPKMGGPRGDEQFF.

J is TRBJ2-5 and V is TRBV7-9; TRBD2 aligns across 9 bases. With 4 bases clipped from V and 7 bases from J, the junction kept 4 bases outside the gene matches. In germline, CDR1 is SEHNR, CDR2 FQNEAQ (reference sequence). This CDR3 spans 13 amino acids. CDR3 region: CASSSSGTGTQYF. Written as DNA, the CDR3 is TGTGCCAGCAGCTCTAGCGGGACTGGGACCCAGTACTTC.

CDR3 in DNA: TGTGCCAGCAGGCGGGAGTTGGGCACCGGGGAGCTGTTTTTT. This sequence encodes CASRRELGTGELFF. This rearrangement joins TRBV27 to TRBJ2-2; TRBD2 agrees at 7 bases. The V and J ends lost 6 bases and 4 bases, in that order; junction bases with no gene match: 5. Per the germline V gene, CDR1 is MNHEY and CDR2 is SMNVEV (reference sequence). This CDR3 is 14 amino acids long.

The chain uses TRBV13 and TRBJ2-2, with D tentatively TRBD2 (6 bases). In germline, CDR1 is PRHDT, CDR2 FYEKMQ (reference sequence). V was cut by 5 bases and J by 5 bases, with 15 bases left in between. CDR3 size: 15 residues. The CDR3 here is CASSRPAGSTGELFF. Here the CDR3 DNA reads TGTGCCAGCAGCCGTCCCGCGGGAAGTACCGGGGAGCTGTTTTTT.

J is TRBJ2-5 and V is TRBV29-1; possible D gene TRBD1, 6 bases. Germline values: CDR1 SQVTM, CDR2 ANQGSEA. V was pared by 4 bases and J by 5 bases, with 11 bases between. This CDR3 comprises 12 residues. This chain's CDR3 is CSVGGRVETQYF. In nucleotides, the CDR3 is TGCAGCGTTGGGGGGCGGGTGGAGACCCAGTACTTC.

CDR3 protein: CASSPVVTGLYNEKLFF. The CDR3 nucleotides are TGTGCCAGCTCACCCGTAGTTACAGGGTTGTATAATGAAAAACTGTTTTTT. The gene calls are TRBV18 and TRBJ1-4, with a possible D match to TRBD1 (6 bases). The CDR3 consists of 17 residues. Germline lookup yields CDR1 KGHSH and CDR2 LQKENI. The V end lost 3 bases, the J end lost 4 bases, and 18 bases lay between the germline ends. Supplemented by reference TRBV18 and TRBJ1-4, the full variable domain reads NAGVMQNPRHLVRRRGQEARLRCSPMKGHSHVYWYRQLPEEGLKFMVYLQKENIIDESGMPKERFSAEFPKEGPSILRIQQVVRGDSAAYFCASSPVVTGLYNEKLFFGSGTQLSVL.

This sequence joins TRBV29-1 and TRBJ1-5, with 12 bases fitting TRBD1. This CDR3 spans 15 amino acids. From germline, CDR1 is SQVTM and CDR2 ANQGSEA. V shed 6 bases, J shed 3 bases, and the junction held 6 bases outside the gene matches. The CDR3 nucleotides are TGCAGCGTCCAAAGGGACAGGGGGCCCAATCAGCCCCAGCATTTT. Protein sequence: CSVQRDRGPNQPQHF.

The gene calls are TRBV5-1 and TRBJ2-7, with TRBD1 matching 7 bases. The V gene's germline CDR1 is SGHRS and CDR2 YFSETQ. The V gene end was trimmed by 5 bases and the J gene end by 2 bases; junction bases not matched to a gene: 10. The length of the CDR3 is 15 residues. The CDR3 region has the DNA TGCGCCAGCAGGGATATGAACAGGGGAACCTACGAGCAGTACTTC. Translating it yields CASRDMNRGTYEQYF.

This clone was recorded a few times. The DNA of the CDR3 is TGCAGCGTTGGTGGAGGGCCAAACTATGGCTACACCTTC. Translation gives CSVGGGPNYGYTF. The chain recombines TRBV29-1 with TRBJ1-2; no firm D call. Germline lookup yields CDR1 SQVTM and CDR2 ANQGSEA. The V gene lost 4 bases and the J gene lost 2 bases, with 11 bases spanning the gap. This CDR3 contains 13 residues.

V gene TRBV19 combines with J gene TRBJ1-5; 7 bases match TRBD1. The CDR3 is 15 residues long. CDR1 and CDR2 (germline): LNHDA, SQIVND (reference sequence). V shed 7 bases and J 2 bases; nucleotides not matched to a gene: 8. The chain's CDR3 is CASTLRQGGNQPQHF. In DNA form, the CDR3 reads TGTGCCAGTACCCTTAGACAGGGTGGCAATCAGCCCCAGCATTTT.

CDR3 in amino acids: CASTQGRTGELFF. As DNA, the CDR3 is TGTGCCAGCACTCAGGGTCGAACCGGGGAGCTGTTTTTT. This chain uses TRBV9 with TRBJ2-2; D might be TRBD1 (5 bases). V lost 6 bases to trimming and J lost 5 bases, with 11 bases between them. The CDR3 is 13 residues long. The germline V gene encodes CDR1 SGDLS and CDR2 YYNGEE. Supplemented by reference TRBV9 and TRBJ2-2, the full variable domain reads DSGVTQTPKHLITATGQRVTLRCSPRSGDLSVYWYQQSLDQGLQFLIQYYNGEERAKGNILERFSAQQFPDLHSELNLSSLELGDSALYFCASTQGRTGELFFGEGSRLTVL.

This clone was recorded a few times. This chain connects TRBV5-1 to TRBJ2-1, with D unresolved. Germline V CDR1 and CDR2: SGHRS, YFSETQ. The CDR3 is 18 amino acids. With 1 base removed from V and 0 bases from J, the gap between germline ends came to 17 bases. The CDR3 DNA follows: TGCGCCAGCAGCTTGAGTGGGCCCCCATCGGCCTCCTACAATGAGCAGTTCTTC. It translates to CASSLSGPPSASYNEQFF.

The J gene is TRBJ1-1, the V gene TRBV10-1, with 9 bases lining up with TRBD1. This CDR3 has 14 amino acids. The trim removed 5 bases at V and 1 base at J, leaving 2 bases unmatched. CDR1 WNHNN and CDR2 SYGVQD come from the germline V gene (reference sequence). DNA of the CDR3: TGCGCCAGCAGTAAGGACAGGGGGAACACTGAAGCTTTCTTT. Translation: CASSKDRGNTEAFF.

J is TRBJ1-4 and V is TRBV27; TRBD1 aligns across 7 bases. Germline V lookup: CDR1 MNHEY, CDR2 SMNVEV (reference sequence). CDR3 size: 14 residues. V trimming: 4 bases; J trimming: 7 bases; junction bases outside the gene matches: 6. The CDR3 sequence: CASSYDRVGEKLFF. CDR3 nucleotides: TGTGCCAGCAGTTATGACAGGGTTGGTGAAAAACTGTTTTTT.

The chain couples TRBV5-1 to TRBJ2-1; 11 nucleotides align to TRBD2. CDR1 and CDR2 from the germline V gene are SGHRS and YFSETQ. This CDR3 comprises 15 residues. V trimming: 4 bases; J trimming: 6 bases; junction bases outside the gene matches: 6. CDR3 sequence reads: CASSATGTSGNEQFF. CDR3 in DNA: TGCGCCAGCAGCGCGACCGGGACTAGCGGCAATGAGCAGTTCTTC.